This T cell receptor (beta chain) derives from a study of Ad26.COV2.S vaccination and SARS-CoV-2 variants. This CDR3 spans 14 amino acids. From germline, CDR1 is SGHDN and CDR2 FVKESK. V lost 0 bases and J 3 bases, leaving 6 bases between the germline ends. Overall study findings and caveats: Placebo recipients had lower spike-specific TCR breadth than vaccine recipients.

On this clone: Its antigen is not known.

Sample treatment: about 20 received Ad26.COV2.S at low or high dose, single or two shots; 5 received placebo; per-sample allocation not given. Sampling occurred on day 63 after the first vaccine or placebo injection. The data were produced by immunoSEQ multiplex PCR, yet TCRdb's version contains in-frame clones alone and is incomplete. Seen here are 250,000 or so clones, roughly 85% observed once, and the top ten hold less than 3%. Here the sequenced sample was peripheral blood, taken in a trial of Ad26.COV2.S vaccine versus placebo. The source of this sequence is a person between 18 and 59 years old who received the Ad26.COV2.S COVID-19 vaccine or a placebo. The chain links TRBV14 to TRBJ2-1; D unclear. The CDR3 DNA reads as TGTGCCAGCAGCCAAGATCCCCACTACAATGAGCAGTTCTTC. It yields the protein CASSQDPHYNEQFF. Full variable domain (missing parts from reference TRBV14 and TRBJ2-1): EAGVTQFPSHSVIEKGQTVTLRCDPISGHDNLYWYRRVMGKEIKFLLHFVKESKQDESGMPNNRFLAERTGGTYSTLKVQPAELEDSGVYFCASSQDPHYNEQFFGPGTRLTVL.